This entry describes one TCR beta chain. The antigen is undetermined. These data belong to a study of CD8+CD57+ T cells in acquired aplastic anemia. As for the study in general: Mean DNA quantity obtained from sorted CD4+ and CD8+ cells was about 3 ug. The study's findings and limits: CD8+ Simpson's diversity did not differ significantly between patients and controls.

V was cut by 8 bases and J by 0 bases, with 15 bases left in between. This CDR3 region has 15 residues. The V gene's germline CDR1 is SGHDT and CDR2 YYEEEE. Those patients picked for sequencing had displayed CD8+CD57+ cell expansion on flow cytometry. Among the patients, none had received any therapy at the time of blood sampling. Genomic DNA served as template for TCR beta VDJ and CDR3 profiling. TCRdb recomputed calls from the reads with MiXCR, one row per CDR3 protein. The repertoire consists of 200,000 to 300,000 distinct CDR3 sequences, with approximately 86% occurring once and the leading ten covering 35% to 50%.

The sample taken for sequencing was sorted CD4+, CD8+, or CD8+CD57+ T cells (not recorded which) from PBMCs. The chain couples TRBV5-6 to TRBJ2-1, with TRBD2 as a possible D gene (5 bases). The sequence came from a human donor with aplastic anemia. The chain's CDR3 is CASSLARDSYNEQFF. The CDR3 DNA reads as TGTGCCAGTAGTTTAGCGAGGGACTCCTACAATGAGCAGTTCTTC.